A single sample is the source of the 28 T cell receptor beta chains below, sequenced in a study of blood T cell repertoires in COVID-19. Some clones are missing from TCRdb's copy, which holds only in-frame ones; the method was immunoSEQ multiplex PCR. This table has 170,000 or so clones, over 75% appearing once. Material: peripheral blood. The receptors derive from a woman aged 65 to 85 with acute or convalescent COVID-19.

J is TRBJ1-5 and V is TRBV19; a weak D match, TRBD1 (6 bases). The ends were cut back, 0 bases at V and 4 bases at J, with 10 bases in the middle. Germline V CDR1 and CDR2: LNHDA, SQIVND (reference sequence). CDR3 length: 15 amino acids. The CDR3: CASSIDRDTNQPQHF. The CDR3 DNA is TGTGCCAGTAGTATAGATCGGGACACAAATCAGCCCCAGCATTTT.

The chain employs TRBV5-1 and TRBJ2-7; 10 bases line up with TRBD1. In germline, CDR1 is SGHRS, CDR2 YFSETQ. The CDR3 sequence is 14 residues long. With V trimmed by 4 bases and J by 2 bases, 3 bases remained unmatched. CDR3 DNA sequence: TGCGCCAGCAGCAAGACAGGGGGCACCTACGAGCAGTACTTC. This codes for CASSKTGGTYEQYF.

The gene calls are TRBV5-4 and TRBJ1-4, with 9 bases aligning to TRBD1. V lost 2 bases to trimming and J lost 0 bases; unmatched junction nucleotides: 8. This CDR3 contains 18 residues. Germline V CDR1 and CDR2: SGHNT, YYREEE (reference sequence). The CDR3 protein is CASSFGLGQGATNEKLFF. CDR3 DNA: TGTGCCAGCAGCTTTGGATTGGGACAGGGTGCAACTAATGAAAAACTGTTTTTT.

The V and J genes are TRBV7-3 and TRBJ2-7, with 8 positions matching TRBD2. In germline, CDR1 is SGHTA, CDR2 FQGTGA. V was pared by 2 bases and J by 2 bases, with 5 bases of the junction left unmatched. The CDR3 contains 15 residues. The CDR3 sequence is CASSLEAGVPYEQYF. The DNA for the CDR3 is TGTGCCAGCAGCTTAGAAGCGGGAGTCCCCTACGAGCAGTACTTC.

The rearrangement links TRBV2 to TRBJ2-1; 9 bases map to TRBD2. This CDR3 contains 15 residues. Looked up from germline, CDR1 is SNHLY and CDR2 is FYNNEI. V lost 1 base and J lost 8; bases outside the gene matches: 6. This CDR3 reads CASSEGAGGRDEQFF. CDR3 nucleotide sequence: TGTGCCAGCAGTGAAGGGGCGGGAGGGCGCGATGAGCAGTTCTTC.

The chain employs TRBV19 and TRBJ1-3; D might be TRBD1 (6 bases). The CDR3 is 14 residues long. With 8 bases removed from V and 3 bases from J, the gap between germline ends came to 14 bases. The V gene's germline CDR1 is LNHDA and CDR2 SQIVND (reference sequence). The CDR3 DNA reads TGTGCCAGTGAAAGGGCCAGGGGTGGAAACACCATATATTTT. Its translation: CASERARGGNTIYF.

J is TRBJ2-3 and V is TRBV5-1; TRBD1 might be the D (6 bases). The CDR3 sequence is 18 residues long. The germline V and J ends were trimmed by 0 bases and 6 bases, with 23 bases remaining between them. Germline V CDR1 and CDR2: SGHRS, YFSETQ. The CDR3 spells CASSLEGDTSGFSDTQYF. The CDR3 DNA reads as TGCGCCAGCAGCTTGGAGGGGGACACCTCCGGATTTTCCGATACGCAGTATTTT.

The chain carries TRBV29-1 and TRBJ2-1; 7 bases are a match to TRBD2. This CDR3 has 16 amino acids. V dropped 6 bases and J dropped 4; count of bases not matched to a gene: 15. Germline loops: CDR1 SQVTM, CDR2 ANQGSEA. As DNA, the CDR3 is TGCAGCGTAAGAATCGGTCTAGCGGACCGGTACAATGAGCAGTTCTTC. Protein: CSVRIGLADRYNEQFF.

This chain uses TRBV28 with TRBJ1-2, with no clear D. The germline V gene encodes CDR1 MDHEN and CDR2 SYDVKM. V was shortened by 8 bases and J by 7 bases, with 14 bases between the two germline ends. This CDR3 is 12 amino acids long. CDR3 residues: CASHPSRRGYTF. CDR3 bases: TGTGCCAGCCATCCTTCGCGTCGTGGCTACACCTTC.

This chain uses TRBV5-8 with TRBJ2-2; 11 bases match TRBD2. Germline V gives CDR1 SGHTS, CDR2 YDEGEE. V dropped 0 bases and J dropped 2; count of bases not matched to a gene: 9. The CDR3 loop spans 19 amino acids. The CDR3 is CASSLVRGLAALNTGELFF. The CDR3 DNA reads TGTGCCAGCAGCTTGGTTAGGGGACTAGCGGCGCTCAACACCGGGGAGCTGTTTTTT.

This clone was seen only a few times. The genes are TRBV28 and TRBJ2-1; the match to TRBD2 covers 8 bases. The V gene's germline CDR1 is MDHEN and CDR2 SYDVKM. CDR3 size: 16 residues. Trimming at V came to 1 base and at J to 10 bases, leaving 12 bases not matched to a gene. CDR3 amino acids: CASSLSLPAGVREQFF. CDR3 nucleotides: TGTGCCAGCAGTTTATCTCTCCCAGCGGGAGTACGAGAGCAGTTCTTC.

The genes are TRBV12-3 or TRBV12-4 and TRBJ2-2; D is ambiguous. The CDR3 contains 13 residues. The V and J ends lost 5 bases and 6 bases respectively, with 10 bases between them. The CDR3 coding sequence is TGTGCCAGCAGTATTACAGCTCCCGGGGAGCTGTTTTTT. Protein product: CASSITAPGELFF.

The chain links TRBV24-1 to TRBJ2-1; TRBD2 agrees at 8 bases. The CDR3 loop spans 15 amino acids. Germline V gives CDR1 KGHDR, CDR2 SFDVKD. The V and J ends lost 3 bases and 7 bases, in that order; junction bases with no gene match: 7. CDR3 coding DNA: TGTGCCACCAGTGATGAGTTCGGGAGGGCTAATGAGCAGTTCTTC. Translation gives CATSDEFGRANEQFF.

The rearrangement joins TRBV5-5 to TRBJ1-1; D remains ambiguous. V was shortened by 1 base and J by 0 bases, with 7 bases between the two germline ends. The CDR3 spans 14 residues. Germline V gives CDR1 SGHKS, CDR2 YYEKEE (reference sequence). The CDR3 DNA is TGTGCCAGCAGCTTGAGTGAGATGAACACTGAAGCTTTCTTT. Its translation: CASSLSEMNTEAFF.

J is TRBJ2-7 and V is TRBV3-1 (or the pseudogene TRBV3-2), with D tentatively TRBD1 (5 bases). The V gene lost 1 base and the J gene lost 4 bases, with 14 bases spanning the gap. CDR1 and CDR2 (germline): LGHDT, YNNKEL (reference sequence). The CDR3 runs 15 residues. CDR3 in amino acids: CASSQVAGNIYEQYF. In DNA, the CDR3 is TGTGCCAGCAGCCAAGTTGCAGGGAACATATACGAGCAGTACTTC.

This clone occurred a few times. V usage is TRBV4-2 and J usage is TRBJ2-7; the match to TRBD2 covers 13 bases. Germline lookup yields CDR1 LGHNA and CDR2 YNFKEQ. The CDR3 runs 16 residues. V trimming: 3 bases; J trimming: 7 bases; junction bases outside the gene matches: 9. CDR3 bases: TGTGCCAGCAGCCAGGGGACTAGCGGGACAGGGTGGGAGCAGTACTTC. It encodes CASSQGTSGTGWEQYF.

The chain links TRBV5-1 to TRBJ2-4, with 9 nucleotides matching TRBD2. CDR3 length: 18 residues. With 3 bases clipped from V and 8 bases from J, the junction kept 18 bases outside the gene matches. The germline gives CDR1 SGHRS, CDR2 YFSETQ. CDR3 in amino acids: CASSSTGPVAGVVDIQYF. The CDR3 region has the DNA TGCGCCAGCAGCTCGACCGGGCCGGTAGCGGGAGTCGTGGACATTCAGTACTTC.

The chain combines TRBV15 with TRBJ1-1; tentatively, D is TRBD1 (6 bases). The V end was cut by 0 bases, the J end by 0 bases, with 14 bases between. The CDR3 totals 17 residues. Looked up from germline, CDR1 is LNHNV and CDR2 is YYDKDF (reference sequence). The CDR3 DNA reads TGTGCCACCAGCAGAGATCGAGGACAGAGCATGAACACTGAAGCTTTCTTT. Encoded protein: CATSRDRGQSMNTEAFF.

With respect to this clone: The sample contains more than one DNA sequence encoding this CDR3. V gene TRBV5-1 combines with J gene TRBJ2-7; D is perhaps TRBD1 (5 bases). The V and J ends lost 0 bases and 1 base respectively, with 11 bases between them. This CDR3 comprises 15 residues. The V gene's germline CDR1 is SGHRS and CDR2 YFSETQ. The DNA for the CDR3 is TGCGCCAGCAGCTTGGAGGGGATGATATCCTACGAGCAGTACTTC. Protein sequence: CASSLEGMISYEQYF. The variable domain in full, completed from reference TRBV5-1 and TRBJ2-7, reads KAGVTQTPRYLIKTRGQQVTLSCSPISGHRSVSWYQQTPGQGLQFLFEYFSETQRNKGNFPGRFSGRQFSNSRSEMNVSTLELGDSALYLCASSLEGMISYEQYFGPGTRLTVT.

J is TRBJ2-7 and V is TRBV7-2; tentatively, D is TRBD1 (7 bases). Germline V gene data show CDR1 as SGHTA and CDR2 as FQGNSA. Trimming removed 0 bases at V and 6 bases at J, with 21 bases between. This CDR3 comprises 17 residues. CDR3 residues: CASSLASGRGANGEQYF. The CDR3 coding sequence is TGTGCCAGCAGCTTAGCAAGCGGCAGGGGGGCGAACGGCGAGCAGTACTTC.

The CDR3 loop is CAISASGTTNTGELFF. The DNA of the CDR3 is TGTGCCATCAGCGCGTCCGGGACAACGAACACCGGGGAGCTGTTTTTT. This sequence joins TRBV10-3 and TRBJ2-2; possible D gene TRBD1, 6 bases. With 6 bases removed from V and 0 bases from J, the gap between germline ends came to 14 bases. The CDR3 runs to 16 residues. Per germline, CDR1 ENHRY and CDR2 SYGVKD.

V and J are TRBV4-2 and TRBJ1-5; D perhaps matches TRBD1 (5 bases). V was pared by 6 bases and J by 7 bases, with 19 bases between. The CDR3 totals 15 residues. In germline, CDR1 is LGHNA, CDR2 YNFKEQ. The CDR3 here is CASSFVPGGGQPQHF. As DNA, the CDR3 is TGTGCCAGCAGTTTCGTTCCGGGGGGAGGGCAGCCCCAGCATTTT.

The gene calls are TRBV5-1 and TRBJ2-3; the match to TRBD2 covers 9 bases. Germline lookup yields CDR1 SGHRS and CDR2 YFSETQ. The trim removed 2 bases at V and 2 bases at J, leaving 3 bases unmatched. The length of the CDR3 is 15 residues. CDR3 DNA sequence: TGCGCCAGCAGCTTATCTAGCGGGGTCACAGATACGCAGTATTTT. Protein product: CASSLSSGVTDTQYF.

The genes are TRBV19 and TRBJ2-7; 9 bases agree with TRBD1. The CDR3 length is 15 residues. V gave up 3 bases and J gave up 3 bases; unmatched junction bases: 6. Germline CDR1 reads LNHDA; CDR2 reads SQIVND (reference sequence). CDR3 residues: CASSIADRGGYEQYF. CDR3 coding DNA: TGTGCCAGTAGTATCGCGGACAGGGGAGGCTACGAGCAGTACTTC.

The CDR3 here is CATSRDSFLETQYF. In nucleotides, the CDR3 is TGTGCCACCAGCAGAGATAGTTTTCTCGAGACCCAGTACTTC. The chain has TRBV15 and TRBJ2-5, with D unclear. The V end was cut by 0 bases, the J end by 5 bases, with 10 bases between. The V gene's germline CDR1 is LNHNV and CDR2 YYDKDF (reference sequence). This CDR3 has 14 amino acids.

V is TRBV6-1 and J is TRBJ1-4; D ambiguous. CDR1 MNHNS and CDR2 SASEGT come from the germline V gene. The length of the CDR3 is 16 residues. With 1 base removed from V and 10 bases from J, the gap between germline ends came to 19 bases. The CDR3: CASSEESGGWQGKLFF. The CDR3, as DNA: TGTGCCAGCAGTGAAGAGTCCGGAGGGTGGCAAGGAAAACTGTTTTTT.

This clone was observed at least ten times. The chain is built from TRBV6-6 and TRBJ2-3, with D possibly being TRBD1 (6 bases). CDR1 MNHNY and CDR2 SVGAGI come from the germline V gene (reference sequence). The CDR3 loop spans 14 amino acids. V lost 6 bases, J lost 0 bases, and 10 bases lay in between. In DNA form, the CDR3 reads TGTGCCAGCAGCCTCACAGGGAGCACAGATACGCAGTATTTT. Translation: CASSLTGSTDTQYF.

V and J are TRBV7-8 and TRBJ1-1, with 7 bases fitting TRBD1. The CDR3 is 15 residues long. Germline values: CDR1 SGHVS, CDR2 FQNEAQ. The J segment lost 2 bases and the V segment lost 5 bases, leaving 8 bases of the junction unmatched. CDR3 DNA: TGTGCCAGCAGCCACCAGACAGGGCCAAACACTGAAGCTTTCTTT. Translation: CASSHQTGPNTEAFF.